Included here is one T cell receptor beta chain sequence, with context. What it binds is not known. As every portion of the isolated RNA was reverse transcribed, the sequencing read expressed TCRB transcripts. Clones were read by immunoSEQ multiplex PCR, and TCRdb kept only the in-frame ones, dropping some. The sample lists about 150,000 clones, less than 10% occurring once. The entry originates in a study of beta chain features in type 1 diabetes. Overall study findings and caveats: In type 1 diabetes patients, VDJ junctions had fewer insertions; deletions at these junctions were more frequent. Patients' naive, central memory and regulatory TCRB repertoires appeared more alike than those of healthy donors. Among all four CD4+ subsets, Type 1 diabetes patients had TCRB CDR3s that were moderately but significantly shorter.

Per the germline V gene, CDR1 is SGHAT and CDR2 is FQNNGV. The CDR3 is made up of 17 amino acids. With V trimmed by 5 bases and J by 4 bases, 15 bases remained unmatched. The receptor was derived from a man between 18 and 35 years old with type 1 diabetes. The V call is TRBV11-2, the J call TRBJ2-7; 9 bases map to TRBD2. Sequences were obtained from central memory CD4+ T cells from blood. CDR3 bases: TGTGCCAGCAGCCATCCCGTTGTGGGACTAGCACGATACGAGCAGTACTTC. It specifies CASSHPVVGLARYEQYF.